These 18 T cell receptor beta chains originate from one sample sequenced in a study of cytomegalovirus exposure and HLA in healthy donors. This PCR relied on a set of 60 Vbeta primers and 13 Jbeta primers. The assay was immunoSEQ multiplex PCR, and TCRdb's table has in-frame clones only and misses some. This table has 150,000 to 200,000 clones, around 77% appearing once. The sequenced sample was PBMCs. These receptors were taken from a woman in her twenties or thirties in good health and CMV-seronegative.

This chain uses TRBV19 with TRBJ1-1; maybe TRBD1 (6 bases). The V and J ends lost 7 bases and 1 base respectively, with 19 bases between them. The germline V gene encodes CDR1 LNHDA and CDR2 SQIVND (reference sequence). The length of the CDR3 is 16 residues. CDR3 region: CASIREGRTANTEAFF. CDR3 DNA: TGTGCCAGTATTCGTGAAGGAAGGACAGCGAACACTGAAGCTTTCTTT.

The sample holds one count of this clone. The chain carries TRBV2 and TRBJ2-1; 14 positions match TRBD2. With 4 bases clipped from V and 10 bases from J, the junction kept 6 bases outside the gene matches. Germline CDR1 reads SNHLY; CDR2 reads FYNNEI. CDR3 size: 15 residues. CDR3 in amino acids: CASSGRTSGGREQFF. The CDR3 DNA reads as TGTGCCAGCAGTGGTCGGACTAGCGGGGGGCGCGAGCAGTTCTTC.

The chain combines TRBV19 with TRBJ2-7; TRBD2 matches 7 bases. The CDR3 has 14 residues. CDR1 is LNHDA and CDR2 is SQIVND in the germline V gene (reference sequence). Trimming removed 3 bases from V and 3 bases from J; junction bases left unmatched: 5. The CDR3 sequence is CASSMGGGNYEQYF. In DNA, the CDR3 is TGTGCCAGTAGTATGGGCGGGGGTAACTACGAGCAGTACTTC.

The chain combines TRBV6-6 with TRBJ2-1; 8 nucleotides agree with TRBD2. In germline, CDR1 is MNHNY, CDR2 SVGAGI (reference sequence). The CDR3 length is 14 residues. The J segment lost 7 bases and the V segment lost 7 bases, leaving 9 bases of the junction unmatched. In DNA, the CDR3 is TGTGCCAGCACCCCTTCGGGGGGGCATAATGAGCAGTTCTTC. Translated: CASTPSGGHNEQFF.

This sequence joins TRBV6-1 and TRBJ2-3, with TRBD2 matching 8 bases. CDR3 length: 14 residues. J lost 2 bases, V lost 8 bases, and 6 bases had no gene match. Germline lookup yields CDR1 MNHNS and CDR2 SASEGT. CDR3 amino acids: CASGAGGHTDTQYF. In nucleotides, the CDR3 is TGTGCCAGCGGGGCGGGGGGACACACAGATACGCAGTATTTT.

The chain recombines TRBV7-6 with TRBJ2-5; 8 bases are a match to TRBD1. V shed 5 bases and J 4 bases; nucleotides not matched to a gene: 6. CDR1 and CDR2 (germline): SGHVS, FNYEAQ. This CDR3 comprises 14 residues. The DNA of the CDR3 is TGTGCCAGCAGCGCGATGCAGGGGGCAGAGACCCAGTACTTC. Residues: CASSAMQGAETQYF.

The chain carries TRBV5-1 and TRBJ2-7; TRBD1 matches 10 bases. Germline-derived CDR1 and CDR2 are SGHRS and YFSETQ. J lost 4 bases, V lost 5 bases, and 15 bases had no gene match. There are 17 residues in the CDR3. The CDR3 DNA is TGCGCCAGCAGTCTAGTTGGGACAGGGGCCGCTGGTTACGAGCAGTACTTC. The encoded protein is CASSLVGTGAAGYEQYF.

This chain links TRBV6-4 with TRBJ1-5; D possibly corresponds to TRBD1 (6 bases). With 4 bases removed from V and 3 bases from J, the gap between germline ends came to 13 bases. The CDR3 length is 15 residues. Germline V lookup: CDR1 MRHNA, CDR2 SNTAGT. For the CDR3, the DNA is TGTGCCAGCAGTGTCTCAGGGGCGGACAATCAGCCCCAGCATTTT. It is translated as CASSVSGADNQPQHF.

A few counts support this clone. The DNA for the CDR3 is TGTGCCAGCAGCTTCCGGGTCAGCTCCTACAATGAGCAGTTCTTC. As protein: CASSFRVSSYNEQFF. This sequence joins TRBV7-8 and TRBJ2-1; D not resolved. V lost 3 bases and J 0 bases, leaving 9 bases between the germline ends. Germline-derived CDR1 and CDR2 are SGHVS and FQNEAQ. The CDR3 consists of 15 residues.

This clone turned up a few times. This CDR3 reads CSAIRGTEQFF. In nucleotides, the CDR3 is TGCAGTGCTATCCGGGGGACCGAGCAGTTCTTC. V usage is TRBV20-1 and J usage is TRBJ2-1, with a possible D match to TRBD2 (6 bases). The CDR3 contains 11 residues. Trimming pared 4 bases from V and 10 bases from J, leaving 11 bases between. Germline CDR1 DFQATT, CDR2 SNEGSKA (reference sequence).

This clone has more than one count but fewer than ten. The chain employs TRBV10-3 and TRBJ1-5; 9 bases match TRBD1. Germline loops: CDR1 ENHRY, CDR2 SYGVKD. The CDR3 consists of 14 residues. J was trimmed by 3 bases and V by 10 bases; bases with no gene match: 7. CDR3 nucleotides: TGTGCCACCCGGGACAGGGAGAACAATCAGCCCCAGCATTTT. The encoded protein is CATRDRENNQPQHF.

The chain recombines TRBV2 with TRBJ1-1, with 11 bases identical to TRBD1. After removal of 6 bases from V and 10 bases from J, the junction contained 10 bases not matched to a gene. Germline V lookup: CDR1 SNHLY, CDR2 FYNNEI. The CDR3 length is 14 residues. CDR3 coding DNA: TGTGCCAGCAGGGAGGGACAGGGGGGTGCCGGAGCTTTCTTT. This translates into CASREGQGGAGAFF.

The CDR3 reads CASSLTGLVADTQYF. In DNA form, the CDR3 reads TGTGCCAGCAGTTTAACAGGGTTGGTTGCAGATACGCAGTATTTT. This chain connects TRBV28 to TRBJ2-3, with a weak D call TRBD1 (6 bases). This CDR3 region has 15 residues. The V end was cut by 2 bases, the J end by 4 bases, with 13 bases between. Per germline, CDR1 MDHEN and CDR2 SYDVKM.

This chain uses TRBV19 with TRBJ2-1, with TRBD2 matching over 10 bases. The CDR3 covers 15 residues. Trimming removed 5 bases from V and 2 bases from J; junction bases left unmatched: 3. The V gene's germline CDR1 is LNHDA and CDR2 SQIVND (reference sequence). This CDR3 is CASSFLAGAYNEQFF. The CDR3 DNA is TGTGCCAGTAGTTTCCTAGCGGGGGCCTACAATGAGCAGTTCTTC. Using reference TRBV19 and TRBJ2-1 for the parts outside the CDR3, the full variable domain is DGGITQSPKYLFRKEGQNVTLSCEQNLNHDAMYWYRQDPGQGLRLIYYSQIVNDFQKGDIAEGYSVSREKKESFPLTVTSAQKNPTAFYLCASSFLAGAYNEQFFGPGTRLTVL.

Regarding this clone: At one end the junction does not follow the germline gene, possibly because of a read error. V usage is TRBV2 and J usage is TRBJ1-6, with D unresolved. This CDR3 is 14 amino acids long. Germline CDR1 is SNHLY and CDR2 is FYNNEI. CDR3 nucleotide sequence: TGTGCCGGCAGTGAGCCCGGCTATAATTCACCCCTCCACTTT. Translated, it gives CAGSEPGYNSPLHF.

The rearrangement joins TRBV2 to TRBJ1-1; 10 bases are a match to TRBD1. Per the germline V gene, CDR1 is SNHLY and CDR2 is FYNNEI. The CDR3 runs 14 residues. V dropped 9 bases and J dropped 5; count of bases not matched to a gene: 9. CDR3 residues: CASDSTGGFTEAFF. In DNA form, the CDR3 reads TGTGCCAGTGATTCGACAGGGGGCTTTACTGAAGCTTTCTTT.

The chain recombines TRBV7-3 with TRBJ1-1; no clear D. There are 13 residues in the CDR3. Trimming took 5 bases from V and 5 from J, leaving 12 bases between them. From germline, CDR1 is SGHTA and CDR2 FQGTGA. The CDR3 bases are TGTGCCAGCAGCCTTACTGCCAAGACTGAAGCTTTCTTT. The encoded protein is CASSLTAKTEAFF. The entire variable domain, with the rest obtained from reference TRBV7-3 and TRBJ1-1, is as follows: GAGVSQTPSNKVTEKGKYVELRCDPISGHTALYWYRQSLGQGPEFLIYFQGTGAADDSGLPNDRFFAVRPEGSVSTLKIQRTERGDSAVYLCASSLTAKTEAFFGQGTRLTVV.

This sequence joins TRBV5-4 and TRBJ1-1; D ambiguous. V lost 4 bases and J 1 base, leaving 8 bases between the germline ends. The CDR3 consists of 13 residues. Germline loops: CDR1 SGHNT, CDR2 YYREEE (reference sequence). This chain's CDR3 is CASSLLSNTEAFF. In DNA form, the CDR3 reads TGTGCCAGCAGCCTACTATCGAACACTGAAGCTTTCTTT.